The 3 T cell receptor beta chains below were found in one sample sequenced in a study of beta chain features in type 1 diabetes. General study points: Researchers report that Type 1 diabetes patients had moderately but significantly shorter TCRB CDR3s across all four CD4+ subsets.

Antigens for these TCRs are unknown. Reverse transcription of all isolated RNA meant that expressed TCRB transcripts were sequenced. The protocol was immunoSEQ multiplex PCR, while the TCRdb copy is restricted to in-frame clones and leaves out a portion. Altogether around 300,000 clones are present, 15% being singletons, with the ten largest covering roughly 0.015%. Sequencing used naive CD4+ T cells from blood. Receptors were obtained from a man younger than 30 with type 1 diabetes.

This clone has just a few counts. The V and J genes are TRBV25-1 and TRBJ2-3; TRBD1 might be the D (6 bases). The V end was cut by 3 bases, the J end by 8 bases, with 12 bases between. CDR1 and CDR2 from the germline V gene are MGHDK and SYGVNS. The CDR3 totals 13 residues. CDR3 sequence reads: CASSDPYRVTQYF. For the CDR3, the DNA is TGTGCCAGCAGTGATCCTTACAGGGTTACGCAGTATTTT. Together with reference TRBV25-1 and TRBJ2-3, the CDR3 gives the full variable domain: EADIYQTPRYLVIGTGKKITLECSQTMGHDKMYWYQQDPGMELHLIHYSYGVNSTEKGDLSSESTVSRIRTEHFPLTLESARPSHTSQYLCASSDPYRVTQYFGPGTRLTVL.

J is TRBJ2-3 and V is TRBV4-2; D may be TRBD2 (5 bases). CDR1 and CDR2 (germline): LGHNA, YNFKEQ. V was cut by 1 base and J by 6 bases, with 14 bases left in between. The CDR3 sequence is 15 residues long. This CDR3 reads CASSQGASQTDTQYF. CDR3 DNA: TGTGCCAGCAGCCAAGGGGCTAGCCAAACGGATACGCAGTATTTT.

This clone was seen more than once but under ten times. The chain joins TRBV9 to TRBJ2-7, with 10 bases aligning to TRBD2. J gave up 0 bases and V 4 bases, and 7 bases lay outside the gene matches. CDR3 length: 16 amino acids. Germline-derived CDR1 and CDR2 are SGDLS and YYNGEE. The CDR3 here is CASSSTSGLSSYEQYF. Written as DNA, the CDR3 is TGTGCCAGCAGCTCGACTAGCGGGCTGAGCTCCTACGAGCAGTACTTC.